This T cell receptor beta chain emerged from a study of blood T cell repertoires in COVID-19. Overall study context: Acute-phase and convalescent COVID-19 samples originated in the United States, Italy and Spain. Nucleic acid was either cDNA or gDNA, and it came from T cells, B-cell-depleted T cells, or PBMCs.

As originally analysed: Estimation of nucleated cell counts was performed using reference gene primer amplification. Clones were sequenced by immunoSEQ multiplex PCR, and TCRdb holds only the in-frame ones, with some missing. Clone size and the V and J calls come from that table; the DNA yielded D and trimming. This sample has roughly 230,000 clones, with around 90% found just once. Germline V CDR1 and CDR2: SGHTA, FQGNSA. With V trimmed by 5 bases and J by 4 bases, 10 bases remained unmatched. This CDR3 is built from 15 residues. The chain couples TRBV7-2 to TRBJ1-1, with 7 bases aligning to TRBD1. The sample taken for sequencing was peripheral blood. This receptor was taken from a human donor in a cohort sampled during active COVID-19. The CDR3 sequence: CASSPRQGSGTEAFF. The CDR3 DNA reads as TGTGCCAGCAGCCCTCGACAGGGATCGGGCACTGAAGCTTTCTTT.